Following are 19 T cell receptor beta chains from one sample sequenced in a study of technical replicates of blood from a handful of donors. Generated by immunoSEQ multiplex PCR, the TCRdb table keeps only in-frame clones and is missing some. The data hold 55,000 to 75,000 clones, with roughly 86% observed a single time. Sequenced: PBMCs. These TCRs come from a human donor in good health. Some clones in this sample may be carry-over from other donors' samples.

This clone was counted between two and nine times. This chain uses TRBV18 with TRBJ1-6; TRBD1 agrees at 8 bases. The germline V gene encodes CDR1 KGHSH and CDR2 LQKENI. The CDR3 covers 15 residues. V gave up 0 bases and J gave up 8 bases; unmatched junction bases: 3. The CDR3 nucleotides read TGTGCCAGCTCACCACCCGGGACAGGAGATTCACCCCTCCACTTT. It translates to CASSPPGTGDSPLHF.

This clone appeared a single time. The chain recombines TRBV5-4 with TRBJ2-5; possible D gene TRBD2, 5 bases. Trimming removed 2 bases from V and 2 bases from J, with 13 bases in between. The CDR3 covers 15 residues. CDR1 and CDR2 from the germline V gene are SGHNT and YYREEE (reference sequence). DNA of the CDR3: TGTGCCAGCAGCTTTACAGAAAGCGGACAAGAGACCCAGTACTTC. Its protein is CASSFTESGQETQYF.

This clone has a handful of counts. The chain uses TRBV5-1 and TRBJ1-1; weak D call: TRBD1 (5 bases). Per the germline V gene, CDR1 is SGHRS and CDR2 is YFSETQ. V lost 7 bases to trimming and J lost 2 bases, with 12 bases between them. The CDR3 spans 13 residues. The CDR3 bases are TGCGCCAGCGGACCGGACACAAACACTGAAGCTTTCTTT. It encodes CASGPDTNTEAFF.

The V and J genes are TRBV5-5 and TRBJ2-1; D possibly corresponds to TRBD2 (6 bases). Trimming cost V 3 bases and J 3 bases, with 13 bases left between them. Germline CDR1 reads SGHKS; CDR2 reads YYEKEE (reference sequence). The CDR3 length is 15 residues. The CDR3 sequence: CASSWTVEGYNEQFF. The CDR3 DNA reads TGTGCCAGCAGCTGGACGGTGGAGGGCTACAATGAGCAGTTCTTC.

This chain uses TRBV4-3 with TRBJ1-1; D is unclear. The CDR3 is 15 residues long. Trimming took 0 bases from V and 1 from J, leaving 9 bases between them. In germline, CDR1 is LGHNA, CDR2 YSLEER. The CDR3 protein is CASSQDYAGNTEAFF. The CDR3 nucleotides are TGCGCCAGCAGCCAAGATTACGCAGGGAACACTGAAGCTTTCTTT.

In its sample, this clone was seen once. V is TRBV30 and J is TRBJ2-5, with D unresolved. The V end lost 3 bases, the J end lost 5 bases, and 7 bases lay between the germline ends. The CDR3 is 11 amino acids. Germline lookup yields CDR1 GTSNPN and CDR2 SVGIG (reference sequence). CDR3 coding DNA: TGTGCCTGGAGCCTTCTTGAGACCCAGTACTTC. Translating gives CAWSLLETQYF.

This chain links TRBV6-5 with TRBJ2-5, with D possibly being TRBD1 (6 bases). CDR1 and CDR2 from the germline V gene are MNHEY and SVGAGI. The CDR3 has 14 amino acids. V shed 4 bases and J shed 5 bases, with 14 bases lying between them. The CDR3 protein is CASSSGQPGETQYF. For the CDR3, the DNA is TGTGCCAGCAGTTCCGGACAGCCTGGGGAGACCCAGTACTTC.

This chain joins TRBV10-2 and TRBJ2-7, with unresolved D. Germline CDR1 reads WSHSY; CDR2 reads SAAADI. The CDR3 is 16 amino acids. V was clipped by 3 bases and J by 3 bases, with 18 bases between them. CDR3 amino acids: CASSEGEFGAFYEQYF. CDR3 nucleotide sequence: TGCGCCAGCAGTGAAGGTGAGTTCGGAGCGTTCTACGAGCAGTACTTC.

The CDR3 DNA reads as TGTGCCAGCCGGGGCGGGATGGGACTAATAACCGGGGAGCTGTTTTTT. This translates into CASRGGMGLITGELFF. The chain combines TRBV11-2 with TRBJ2-2, with 7 bases fitting TRBD2. Germline V gives CDR1 SGHAT, CDR2 FQNNGV. Trimming took 8 bases from V and 5 from J; bases not matched to a gene: 14. CDR3 length: 16 amino acids.

The chain uses TRBV4-3 and TRBJ2-7; TRBD2 agrees at 8 bases. Germline CDR1 and CDR2: LGHNA and YSLEER. The CDR3 loop spans 15 amino acids. V lost 2 bases to trimming and J lost 2 bases; unmatched junction nucleotides: 5. CDR3 bases: TGCGCCAGCAGCCAACAAAGCGGGAGTCCCTACGAGCAGTACTTC. Translated: CASSQQSGSPYEQYF.

This clone was found once. V gene TRBV5-8 combines with J gene TRBJ1-4, with D tentatively TRBD1 (6 bases). The CDR3 runs 16 residues. Trimming stripped 8 bases from V and 3 bases from J, with 20 bases between. Per the germline V gene, CDR1 is SGHTS and CDR2 is YDEGEE. The CDR3 loop is CASSSGRGASNEKLFF. The DNA for the CDR3 is TGTGCCAGTTCTTCCGGCAGGGGAGCGTCTAATGAAAAACTGTTTTTT.

The genes are TRBV7-9 and TRBJ1-1; D uncertain. This CDR3 has 15 residues. Germline CDR1 reads SEHNR; CDR2 reads FQNEAQ (reference sequence). V was pared by 1 base and J by 5 bases, with 14 bases between. CDR3 DNA: TGTGCCAGCAGCTTAGATCTTCGGGGTGTAACTGAAGCTTTCTTT. Its translation is CASSLDLRGVTEAFF. The full variable domain, rest sourced from reference TRBV7-9 and TRBJ1-1, is DTGVSQNPRHKITKRGQNVTFRCDPISEHNRLYWYRQTLGQGPEFLTYFQNEAQLEKSRLLSDRFSAERPKGSFSTLEIQRTEQGDSAMYLCASSLDLRGVTEAFFGQGTRLTVV.

This chain uses TRBV6-5 with TRBJ1-2, with a weak D call TRBD1 (5 bases). Germline V gene lookup returns CDR1 MNHEY and CDR2 SVGAGI. V was cut by 10 bases and J by 0 bases, with 15 bases left in between. This CDR3 has 14 amino acids. CDR3 in DNA: TGTGCCACCCATATGGCGACAGCTAACTATGGCTACACCTTC. Translating it yields CATHMATANYGYTF.

This chain connects TRBV11-2 to TRBJ1-2, with D uncertain. CDR3 length: 15 amino acids. Per the germline V gene, CDR1 is SGHAT and CDR2 is FQNNGV. Deletions cut 6 bases from V and 4 bases from J, with 18 bases between. CDR3: CASRQNHGGGYGYTF. The CDR3 DNA reads TGTGCCAGCAGACAAAACCACGGTGGAGGCTATGGCTACACCTTC.

The V gene is TRBV11-2, the J gene TRBJ2-7; D call uncertain. The germline V gene has CDR1 SGHAT and CDR2 FQNNGV. The CDR3 runs 13 residues. The V end lost 1 base, the J end lost 2 bases, and 6 bases lay between the germline ends. The CDR3 bases are TGTGCCAGCAGCTTAGGCGAAACCTACGAGCAGTACTTC. Translation gives CASSLGETYEQYF. Filled out from reference TRBV11-2 and TRBJ2-7, the complete variable domain reads EAGVAQSPRYKIIEKRQSVAFWCNPISGHATLYWYQQILGQGPKLLIQFQNNGVVDDSQLPKDRFSAERLKGVDSTLKIQPAKLEDSAVYLCASSLGETYEQYFGPGTRLTVT.

A note on this clone: Here the CDR3 omits its conserved ending phenylalanine or tryptophan, so a read error is the likely source. The limits of the CDR3 on the DNA are not certain, so only TCRdb's listed CDR3 is given. The gene calls are TRBV5-8 and TRBJ1-2; the table's D call of TRBD1 was not tested on the DNA. The CDR3 is 9 amino acids in total, end residues counted. CDR1 SGHTS and CDR2 YDEGEE come from the germline V gene. CDR3 amino acids: CASSLGQPP.

The CDR3 DNA reads as TGTGCCAGCAGCCTTAGTATGACATACAATGAGCAGTTCTTC. It translates to CASSLSMTYNEQFF. The chain carries TRBV6-5 and TRBJ2-1; D not certain. Trimming removed 6 bases at V and 4 bases at J, with 13 bases between. CDR3 length: 14 residues. CDR1 MNHEY and CDR2 SVGAGI come from the germline V gene.

CDR3 DNA sequence: TGCGCCAGCAGCCAAGATGGGGGACTAGCGGGTTTGGACCCCTACGAGCAGTACTTC. It codes for CASSQDGGLAGLDPYEQYF. The chain employs TRBV4-1 and TRBJ2-7; 12 bases are a match to TRBD2. Losses at the gene ends were 0 bases for V and 2 bases for J; bases not matched to a gene: 11. This CDR3 contains 19 residues. The germline CDR1 and CDR2 sequences are MGHRA and YSYEKL.

In the case of this clone: The CDR3 end shows no conserved phenylalanine or tryptophan, and so a read error is likely. It is unclear where the CDR3 begins or ends on the DNA, so no DNA is shown, and the CDR3 is as TCRdb lists it. The rearrangement joins TRBV6-1 to TRBJ2-4; TRBD2, the table's D call, was not compared with the DNA. The CDR3 numbers 11 amino acids, ends counted. Germline V CDR1 and CDR2: MNHNS, SASEGT. CDR3: CASSEGLAGGY.